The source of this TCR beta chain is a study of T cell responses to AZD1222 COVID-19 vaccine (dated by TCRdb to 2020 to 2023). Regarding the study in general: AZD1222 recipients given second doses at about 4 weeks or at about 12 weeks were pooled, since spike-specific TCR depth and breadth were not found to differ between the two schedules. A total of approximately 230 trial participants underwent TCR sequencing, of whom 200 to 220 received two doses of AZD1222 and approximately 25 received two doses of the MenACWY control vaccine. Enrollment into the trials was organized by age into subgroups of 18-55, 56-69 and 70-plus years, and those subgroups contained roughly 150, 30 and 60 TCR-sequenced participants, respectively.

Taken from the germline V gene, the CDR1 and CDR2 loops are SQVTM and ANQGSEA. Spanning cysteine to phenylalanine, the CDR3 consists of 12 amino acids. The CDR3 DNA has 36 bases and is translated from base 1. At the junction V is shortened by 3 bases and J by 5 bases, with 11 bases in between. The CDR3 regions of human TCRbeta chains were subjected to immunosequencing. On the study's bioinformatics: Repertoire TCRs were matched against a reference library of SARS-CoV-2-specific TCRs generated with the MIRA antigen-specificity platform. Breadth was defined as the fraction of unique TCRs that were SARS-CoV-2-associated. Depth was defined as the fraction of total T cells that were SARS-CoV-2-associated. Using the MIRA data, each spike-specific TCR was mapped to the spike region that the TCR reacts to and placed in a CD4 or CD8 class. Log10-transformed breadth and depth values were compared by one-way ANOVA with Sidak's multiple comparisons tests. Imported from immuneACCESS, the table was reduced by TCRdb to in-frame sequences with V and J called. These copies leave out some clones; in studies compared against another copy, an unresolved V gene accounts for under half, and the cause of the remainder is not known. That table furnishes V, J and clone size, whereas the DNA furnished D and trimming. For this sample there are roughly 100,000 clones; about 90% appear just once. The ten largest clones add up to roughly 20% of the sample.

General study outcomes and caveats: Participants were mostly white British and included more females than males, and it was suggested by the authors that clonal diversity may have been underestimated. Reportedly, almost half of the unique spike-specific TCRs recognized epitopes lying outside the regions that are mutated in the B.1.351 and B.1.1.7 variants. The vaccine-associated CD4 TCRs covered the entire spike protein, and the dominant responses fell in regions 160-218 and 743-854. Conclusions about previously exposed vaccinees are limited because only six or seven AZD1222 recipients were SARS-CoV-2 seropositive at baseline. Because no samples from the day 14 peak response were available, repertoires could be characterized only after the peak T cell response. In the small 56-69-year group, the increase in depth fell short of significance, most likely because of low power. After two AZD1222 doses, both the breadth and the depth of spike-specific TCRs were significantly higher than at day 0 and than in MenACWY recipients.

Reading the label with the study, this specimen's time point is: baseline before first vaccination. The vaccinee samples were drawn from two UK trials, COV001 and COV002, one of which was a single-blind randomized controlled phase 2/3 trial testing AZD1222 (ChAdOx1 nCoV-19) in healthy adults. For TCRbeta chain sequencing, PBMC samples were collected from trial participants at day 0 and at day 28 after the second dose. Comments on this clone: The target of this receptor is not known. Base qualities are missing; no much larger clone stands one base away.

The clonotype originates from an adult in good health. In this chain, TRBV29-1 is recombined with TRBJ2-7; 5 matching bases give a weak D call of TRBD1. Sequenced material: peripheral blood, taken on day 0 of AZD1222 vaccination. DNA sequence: TGCAGCGTTGACCAGGGCGGAAACGAGCAGTACTTC. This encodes CSVDQGGNEQYF.